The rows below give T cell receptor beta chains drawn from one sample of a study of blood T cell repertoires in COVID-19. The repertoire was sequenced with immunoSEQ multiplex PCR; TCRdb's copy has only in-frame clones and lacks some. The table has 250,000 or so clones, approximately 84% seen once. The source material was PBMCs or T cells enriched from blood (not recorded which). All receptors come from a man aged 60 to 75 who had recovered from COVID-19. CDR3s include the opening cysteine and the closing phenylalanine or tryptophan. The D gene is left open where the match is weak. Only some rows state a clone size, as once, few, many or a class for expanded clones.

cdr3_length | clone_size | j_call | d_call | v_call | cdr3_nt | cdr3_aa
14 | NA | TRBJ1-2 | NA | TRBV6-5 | TGTGCCAGCAGTTTACAGATTGTTAACTATGGCTACACCTTC | CASSLQIVNYGYTF
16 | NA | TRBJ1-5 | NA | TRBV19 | TGTGCCAGTAGTCCCCCCCGGCAGGCGTTCAATCAGCCCCAGCATTTT | CASSPPRQAFNQPQHF
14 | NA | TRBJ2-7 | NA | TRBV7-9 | TGTGCCAGCAGCTTCGGACAGAGCCCTTACGAGCAGTACTTC | CASSFGQSPYEQYF
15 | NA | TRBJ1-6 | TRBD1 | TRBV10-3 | TGTGCCATCAGGGGACAGGGCAGCGAGGATTCACCCCTCCACTTT | CAIRGQGSEDSPLHF
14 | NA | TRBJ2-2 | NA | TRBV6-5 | TGTGCCAGCAGTACCTACGACACCCCCGGGGAGCTGTTTTTT | CASSTYDTPGELFF
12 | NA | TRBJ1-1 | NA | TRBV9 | TGTGCCAGCAGCGTGGGAGACACTGAAGCTTTCTTT | CASSVGDTEAFF
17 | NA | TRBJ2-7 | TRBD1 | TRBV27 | TGTGCCAGCAGTACCACACGACTTAGACAGGGTACCTACGAGCAGTACTTC | CASSTTRLRQGTYEQYF
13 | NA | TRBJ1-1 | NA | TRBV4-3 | TGCGCCAGCAGCCAAGCAGGGGACACTGAAGCTTTCTTT | CASSQAGDTEAFF
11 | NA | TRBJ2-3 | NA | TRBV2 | TGTGCCAGCAGCCGCGCAGATACGCAGTATTTT | CASSRADTQYF
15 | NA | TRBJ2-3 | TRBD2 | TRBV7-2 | TGTGCCAGCAGCTTATGGCGGGGGGGCACAGATACGCAGTATTTT | CASSLWRGGTDTQYF
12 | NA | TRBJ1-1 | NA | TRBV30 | TGTGCCTGGAGAGGGGAGAACACTGAAGCTTTCTTT | CAWRGENTEAFF
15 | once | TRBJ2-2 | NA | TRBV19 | TGTGCCAGTAGTATTCGGACAGTCAACACCGGGGAGCTGTTTTTT | CASSIRTVNTGELFF
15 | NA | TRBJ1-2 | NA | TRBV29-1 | TGCAGCGTTGAAGAAGATCGGGGGGATGGCTATGGCTACACCTTC | CSVEEDRGDGYGYTF
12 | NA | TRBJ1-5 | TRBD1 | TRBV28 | TGTGCCAGCAGTTCAGGGGGTAGGGCCCAGCATTTT | CASSSGGRAQHF
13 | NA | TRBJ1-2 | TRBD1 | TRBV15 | TGTGCCACCAGCAGAGATCCCAGGGGGCGATACACCTTC | CATSRDPRGRYTF
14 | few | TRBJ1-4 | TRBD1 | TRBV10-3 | TGTGCCATCAGGCCCGGGACAGGGGGTGAAAAACTGTTTTTT | CAIRPGTGGEKLFF
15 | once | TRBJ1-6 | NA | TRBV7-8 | TGTGCCAGCAGCTTAAGACTCGACGGGGTGTCACCCCTCCACTTT | CASSLRLDGVSPLHF
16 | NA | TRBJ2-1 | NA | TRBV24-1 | TGTGCCACCAGTGACTTAGACAGGTCCCCCTACAATGAGCAGTTCTTC | CATSDLDRSPYNEQFF
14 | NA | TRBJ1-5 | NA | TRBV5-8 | TGTGCCAGCAGCTTCGTTCCAGGGGCCCAGCCCCAGCATTTT | CASSFVPGAQPQHF
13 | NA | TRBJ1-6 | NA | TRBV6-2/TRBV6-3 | TGTGCCAGCAGTCACGACAGTAATTCACCCCTCCACTTT | CASSHDSNSPLHF
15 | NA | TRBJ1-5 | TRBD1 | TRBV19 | TGTGCCAGTAGTAGAGGGGGCGCGGGCAATCAGCCCCAGCATTTT | CASSRGGAGNQPQHF
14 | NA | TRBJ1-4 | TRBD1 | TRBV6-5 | TGTGCCAGCAAATTGGACAGGGAGGTTGAAAAACTGTTTTTT | CASKLDREVEKLFF
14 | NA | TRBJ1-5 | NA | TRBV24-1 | TGTGCCACCAGTGATACGACTTTAAATCAGCCCCAGCATTTT | CATSDTTLNQPQHF
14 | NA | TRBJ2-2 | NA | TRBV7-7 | TGTGCTAGCAGCTTACAATCGAACACCGGGGAGCTGTTTTTT | CASSLQSNTGELFF
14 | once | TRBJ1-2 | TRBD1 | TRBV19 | TGTGCCAGTAGTCTCGGACAGGGGGCCTATGGCTACACCTTC | CASSLGQGAYGYTF
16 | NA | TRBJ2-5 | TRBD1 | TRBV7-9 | TGTGCCAGCAGCCCCTCCTTGGACAGGGGGCAAGAGACCCAGTACTTC | CASSPSLDRGQETQYF
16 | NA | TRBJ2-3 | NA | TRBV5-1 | TGCGCCAGCAGCTTGGACTCTAGCAGCAGCACAGATACGCAGTATTTT | CASSLDSSSSTDTQYF
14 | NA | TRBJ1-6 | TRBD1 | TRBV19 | TGTGCCAGTAGTTCCTCGACAGGGGAATCACCCCTCCACTTT | CASSSSTGESPLHF
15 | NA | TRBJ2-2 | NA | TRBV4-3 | TGCGCCAGCAGCCAAACATCAGGGGGGCCCGGGGAGCTGTTTTTT | CASSQTSGGPGELFF
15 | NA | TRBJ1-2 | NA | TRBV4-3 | TGCGCCAGCAGCCAAGATGGGGGGACGGGCTATGGCTACACCTTC | CASSQDGGTGYGYTF
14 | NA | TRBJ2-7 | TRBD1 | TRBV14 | TGTGCCAGCAGCCATGACGCACAGGGGGACGAGCAGTACTTC | CASSHDAQGDEQYF
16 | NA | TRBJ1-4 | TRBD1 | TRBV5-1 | TGCGCCAGCAGCTTCGATCCCGGGACAGCTAATGAAAAACTGTTTTTT | CASSFDPGTANEKLFF
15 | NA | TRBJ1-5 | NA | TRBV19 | TGTGCCAGTAGTATAGTTTTAGGGGAAGGTCAGCCCCAGCATTTT | CASSIVLGEGQPQHF
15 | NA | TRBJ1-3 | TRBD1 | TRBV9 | TGTGCCAGCAGCGGAACCGGGACAGGGGTAAACACCATATATTTT | CASSGTGTGVNTIYF
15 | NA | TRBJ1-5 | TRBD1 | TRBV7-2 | TGTGCCAGCAGCTCCCAGACAGGGGATTATCAGCCCCAGCATTTT | CASSSQTGDYQPQHF
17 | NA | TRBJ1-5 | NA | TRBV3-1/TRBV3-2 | TGTGCCAGCAGCCACCGGGACACTAGATGTAGCAATCAGCCCCAGCATTTT | CASSHRDTRCSNQPQHF
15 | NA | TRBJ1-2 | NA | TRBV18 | TGTGCCAGCTCACCCGACAGGATAGCTAACTATGGCTACACCTTC | CASSPDRIANYGYTF
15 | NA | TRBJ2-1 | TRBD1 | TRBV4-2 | TGTGCCAGCAGCCCCGGGACAGGGTCCGACAATGAGCAGTTCTTC | CASSPGTGSDNEQFF
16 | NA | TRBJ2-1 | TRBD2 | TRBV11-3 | TGTGCCAGCAGCCCTAGAGCTAGCGGGGTAAACAATGAGCAGTTCTTC | CASSPRASGVNNEQFF
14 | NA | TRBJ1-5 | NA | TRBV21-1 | TGTGCCAGCAGCGGCCGGGTCCGAGGAAAGCCCCAGCATTTT | CASSGRVRGKPQHF
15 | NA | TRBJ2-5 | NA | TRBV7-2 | TGTGCCAGCAGCTTAAGAGGGGGGGGCGTGGAGACCCAGTACTTC | CASSLRGGGVETQYF
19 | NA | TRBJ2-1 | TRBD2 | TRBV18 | TGTGCCAGCTCACCACCCCCCCGACCCGGGACTAGCGGGAAGAATGAGCAGTTCTTC | CASSPPPRPGTSGKNEQFF
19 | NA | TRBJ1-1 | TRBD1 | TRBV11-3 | TGTGCCAGCAGCTTAGGTAACGGGGACAGGAGATCTAATGACGTGGAGGCTTTCTTT | CASSLGNGDRRSNDVEAFF
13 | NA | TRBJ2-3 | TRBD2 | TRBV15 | TGTGCCACCAGCAGCGGGGGGGAAGATACGCAGTATTTT | CATSSGGEDTQYF
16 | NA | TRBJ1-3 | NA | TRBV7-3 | TGTGCCAGCAGCTTAAGTGGGCGAATGGCTGGAAACACCATATATTTT | CASSLSGRMAGNTIYF
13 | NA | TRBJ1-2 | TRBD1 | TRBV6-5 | TGTGCCAGCACGGGACAGGTTGACTATGGCTACACCTTC | CASTGQVDYGYTF
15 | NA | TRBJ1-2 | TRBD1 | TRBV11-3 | TGTGCCAGCAGCTTAGGTGTCAGGGGGAAAAATGGCTACACCTTC | CASSLGVRGKNGYTF
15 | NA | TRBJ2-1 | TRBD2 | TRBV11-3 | TGTGCCAGCAGCTTAGCGGGGGGCTCCTACAATGAGCAGTTCTTC | CASSLAGGSYNEQFF
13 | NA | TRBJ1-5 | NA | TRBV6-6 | TGTGCCAGCGAATTGAGGGACATTCAGCCCCAGCATTTT | CASELRDIQPQHF
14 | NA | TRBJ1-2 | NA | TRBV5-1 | TGCGCCAGCAGCCGTACGACAGAGAACTATGGCTATACCTTC | CASSRTTENYGYTF
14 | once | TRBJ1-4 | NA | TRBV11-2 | TGTGCCAGCAGCTTTTCAGGGGCTGATGAAAAACTGTTTTTT | CASSFSGADEKLFF
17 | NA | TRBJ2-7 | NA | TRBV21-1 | TGTGCCAGCAGCACAAAGAGGGGACAGGGTGTAACCTACGAGCAGTACTTC | CASSTKRGQGVTYEQYF
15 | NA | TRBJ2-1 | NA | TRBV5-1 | TGCGCCAGCAGCTTGTCACAGAACTCCTACAATGAGCAGTTCTTC | CASSLSQNSYNEQFF
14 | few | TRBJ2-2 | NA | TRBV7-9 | TGTGCCAGCAGCTTGGTACAGAACACCGGGGAGCTGTTTTTT | CASSLVQNTGELFF
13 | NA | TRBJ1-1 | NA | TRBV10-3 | TGTGCCATCAGTGTGAACAGGGAAACTGAAGCTTTCTTT | CAISVNRETEAFF
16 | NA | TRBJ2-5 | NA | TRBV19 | TGTGCCACCCGGGCCGTCAGCGGGCCCAAAGGGGAGACCCAGTACTTC | CATRAVSGPKGETQYF
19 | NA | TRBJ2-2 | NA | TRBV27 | TGTGCCAGCAGCCAATGGACAGAGCCTAGAGGATTGAACACCGGGGAGCTGTTTTTT | CASSQWTEPRGLNTGELFF
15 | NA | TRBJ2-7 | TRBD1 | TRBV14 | TGTGCCAGCAGCCACCTAGACAGGGATTCTGGCGAGCAGTACTTC | CASSHLDRDSGEQYF
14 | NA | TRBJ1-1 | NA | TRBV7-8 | TGTGCCAGCAGCCTCGGGACGGCCGGGGGAGAAGCTTTCTTT | CASSLGTAGGEAFF
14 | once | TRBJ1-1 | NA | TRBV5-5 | TGTGCCAGCAGCTTGGTGCCCCGAGACACTGAAGCTTTCTTT | CASSLVPRDTEAFF